The 21 T cell receptor beta chains listed next were all sequenced from one sample in a study of T cell responses to AZD1222 COVID-19 vaccine. Produced via immunoSEQ multiplex PCR; TCRdb's table is partial and in-frame only. The sample has tens of thousands of clones, 80% to 95% seen once; the top ten hold less than 4%. The material was peripheral blood, obtained 28 days after the second AZD1222 dose. These receptors all stem from an adult who received the AZD1222 COVID-19 vaccine.

The CDR3 region is CASSHELATNEKLFF. CDR3 nucleotide sequence: TGCGCCAGCAGCCACGAACTGGCAACTAATGAAAAACTGTTTTTT. V usage is TRBV4-1 and J usage is TRBJ1-4; D is unresolved. The CDR3 extends over 15 amino acids. The germline V gene has CDR1 MGHRA and CDR2 YSYEKL. V lost 3 bases to trimming and J lost 0 bases, with 8 bases between them.

This rearrangement joins TRBV3-1 (or the pseudogene TRBV3-2) to TRBJ1-1, with TRBD1 identical over 7 bases. CDR3 size: 15 residues. Trimming cost V 4 bases and J 0 bases; bases outside gene matches: 5. CDR1 is LGHDT, CDR2 YNNKEL, per germline (reference sequence). In nucleotides, the CDR3 is TGTGCCAGCAGCCCCAGGGGGGGGGTGAACACTGAAGCTTTCTTT. This codes for CASSPRGGVNTEAFF.

This clone has more than one count but fewer than ten. This sequence joins TRBV20-1 and TRBJ2-7; D is perhaps TRBD2 (6 bases). Germline V gives CDR1 DFQATT, CDR2 SNEGSKA (reference sequence). Trimming stripped 7 bases from V and 3 bases from J, with 10 bases between. The CDR3 has 11 residues. In DNA, the CDR3 is TGCAGTGGGGGACTTCACTACGAGCAGTACTTC. Protein product: CSGGLHYEQYF.

This clone has a single count. The V gene is TRBV15, the J gene TRBJ2-7; D unclear. Germline CDR1 and CDR2: LNHNV and YYDKDF (reference sequence). The length of the CDR3 is 14 residues. V lost 3 bases and J lost 2, with 11 bases in between. The DNA for the CDR3 is TGTGCCACCAGCAGCCGGACCGGAACCTACGAGCAGTACTTC. This gives the protein CATSSRTGTYEQYF.

This clone was picked up a small number of times. This chain joins TRBV7-9 and TRBJ2-3; 10 nucleotides agree with TRBD1. V lost 5 bases, J lost 2 bases, and 4 bases stayed unmatched. The germline gives CDR1 SEHNR, CDR2 FQNEAQ (reference sequence). The CDR3 covers 15 residues. CDR3 sequence (DNA): TGTGCCAGCAGCCCCGGACAGGGGGACACAGATACGCAGTATTTT. This codes for CASSPGQGDTDTQYF. Drawing the rest from reference TRBV7-9 and TRBJ2-3, the complete variable domain is DTGVSQNPRHKITKRGQNVTFRCDPISEHNRLYWYRQTLGQGPEFLTYFQNEAQLEKSRLLSDRFSAERPKGSFSTLEIQRTEQGDSAMYLCASSPGQGDTDTQYFGPGTRLTVL.

A single count supports this clone. The chain couples TRBV28 to TRBJ1-1, with D hard to call. From germline, CDR1 is MDHEN and CDR2 SYDVKM. Trimming took 6 bases from V and 3 from J, leaving 17 bases between them. The CDR3 is 15 amino acids. CDR3 loop: CASSFSRSTYTEAFF. The CDR3 nucleotides are TGTGCCAGCAGCTTCTCTCGGAGCACGTACACTGAAGCTTTCTTT.

The rearrangement joins TRBV4-3 to TRBJ1-1; tentatively, D is TRBD1 (6 bases). The CDR3 contains 19 residues. Germline V CDR1 and CDR2: LGHNA, YSLEER. Between the trimmed V and J ends, which lost 4 bases and 1 base, there was a span of 25 bases. CDR3 nucleotide sequence: TGCGCCAGCAGCCGCCGCAATTCACACAGGGTTGGGGGGAACACTGAAGCTTTCTTT. It translates to CASSRRNSHRVGGNTEAFF.

The V and J genes are TRBV19 and TRBJ2-3, with a tentative D call TRBD2 (6 bases). V lost 2 bases and J lost 5, with 14 bases in between. Germline CDR1 LNHDA, CDR2 SQIVND (reference sequence). The CDR3 covers 15 residues. The CDR3 coding sequence is TGTGCCAGTAGTATATCCCCGGGAGTCAGAGATACGCAGTATTTT. It yields the protein CASSISPGVRDTQYF. Looking up the rest from reference TRBV19 and TRBJ2-3 gives the full variable domain: DGGITQSPKYLFRKEGQNVTLSCEQNLNHDAMYWYRQDPGQGLRLIYYSQIVNDFQKGDIAEGYSVSREKKESFPLTVTSAQKNPTAFYLCASSISPGVRDTQYFGPGTRLTVL.

On this clone itself: One end of the junction varies from germline; a read error may be responsible. The chain couples TRBV18 to TRBJ2-5, with D hard to call. This CDR3 comprises 11 residues. Germline V gives CDR1 KGHSH, CDR2 LQKENI. The CDR3 DNA reads TGTGCCAGCTCACCAGCGGAGATCCAGTACTTC. As protein: CASSPAEIQYF.

The gene calls are TRBV7-3 and TRBJ2-2; D might be TRBD1 (6 bases). Germline CDR1 SGHTA, CDR2 FQGTGA. V was trimmed by 1 base and J by 0 bases, leaving 6 bases between them. This CDR3 has 15 residues. DNA for the CDR3: TGTGCCAGCAGCTTAAACAGGGCGAACACCGGGGAGCTGTTTTTT. It encodes CASSLNRANTGELFF.

The chain carries TRBV18 and TRBJ1-1; tentative D call: TRBD1 (5 bases). Germline CDR1 reads KGHSH; CDR2 reads LQKENI. This CDR3 is 13 amino acids long. Trimming removed 6 bases at V and 5 bases at J, with 13 bases between. The CDR3 DNA sequence: TGTGCCAGCTCGACAACTAAGGGGACTGAAGCTTTCTTT. Translation gives CASSTTKGTEAFF.

This chain connects TRBV4-1 to TRBJ1-5; 7 nucleotides agree with TRBD1. The CDR3 totals 15 residues. V shed 3 bases and J 3 bases; nucleotides not matched to a gene: 5. Germline values: CDR1 MGHRA, CDR2 YSYEKL. Here the CDR3 reads CASSQRQGDNQPQHF. CDR3 bases: TGCGCCAGCAGCCAGAGACAGGGCGACAATCAGCCCCAGCATTTT.

This chain joins TRBV5-5 and TRBJ1-1, with TRBD1 matching 10 bases. The CDR3 runs 17 residues. CDR1 is SGHKS, CDR2 YYEKEE, per germline (reference sequence). J was trimmed by 4 bases and V by 0 bases; bases with no gene match: 9. In DNA form, the CDR3 reads TGTGCCAGCAGCTTGGAATGGGAGACAGGGGGCATCACTGAAGCTTTCTTT. It codes for CASSLEWETGGITEAFF.

The chain links TRBV28 to TRBJ2-7; D gene ambiguous. Germline CDR1 reads MDHEN; CDR2 reads SYDVKM. There are 14 residues in the CDR3. The V and J ends lost 5 bases and 2 bases respectively, with 13 bases between them. CDR3 residues: CASSPTAPTYEQYF. The CDR3 DNA follows: TGTGCCAGCAGTCCAACAGCACCTACCTACGAGCAGTACTTC. The whole variable domain, remainder taken from reference TRBV28 and TRBJ2-7, is DVKVTQSSRYLVKRTGEKVFLECVQDMDHENMFWYRQDPGLGLRLIYFSYDVKMKEKGDIPEGYSVSREKKERFSLILESASTNQTSMYLCASSPTAPTYEQYFGPGTRLTVT.

The chain combines TRBV9 with TRBJ1-6; D gene unclear. The germline V and J ends were trimmed by 2 bases and 7 bases, with 7 bases remaining between them. The CDR3 consists of 13 residues. In germline, CDR1 is SGDLS, CDR2 YYNGEE. In DNA, the CDR3 is TGTGCCAGCAGCGTCTCAGTGAATTCACCCCTCCACTTT. Residues: CASSVSVNSPLHF.

The chain joins TRBV7-3 to TRBJ2-1; D possibly uses TRBD1 or TRBD2 (5 bases each). This CDR3 contains 18 residues. The germline V and J ends were trimmed by 2 bases and 3 bases, with 20 bases remaining between them. The germline V gene encodes CDR1 SGHTA and CDR2 FQGTGA. CDR3 residues: CASSLFSPGPVDYNEQFF. The CDR3 nucleotides are TGTGCCAGCAGCTTATTTTCCCCGGGGCCGGTGGACTACAATGAGCAGTTCTTC.

DNA of the CDR3: TGTGCCAGCAGCCAAACCGCGTTGGCTGAAGCTTTCTTT. It translates to CASSQTALAEAFF. The rearrangement joins TRBV3-1 (or the pseudogene TRBV3-2) to TRBJ1-1; D not certain. The V and J ends lost 2 bases and 6 bases respectively, with 10 bases between them. This CDR3 comprises 13 residues. Germline V gene data show CDR1 as LGHDT and CDR2 as YNNKEL (reference sequence).

The rearrangement uses TRBV11-3 and TRBJ1-4, with 8 bases identical to TRBD1. The J segment lost 8 bases and the V segment lost 5 bases, leaving 22 bases of the junction unmatched. CDR3 length: 19 residues. From germline, CDR1 is SGHNT and CDR2 YENEEA. The CDR3 here is CASSPTYPGGIPSGEKLFF. The CDR3 nucleotides are TGTGCCAGCAGCCCTACTTACCCAGGGGGCATCCCATCGGGCGAAAAACTGTTTTTT.

This chain connects TRBV6-5 to TRBJ1-1; D is unclear. CDR1 is MNHEY, CDR2 SVGAGI, per germline. Trimming took 6 bases from V and 1 from J, leaving 9 bases between them. The CDR3 contains 13 residues. CDR3: CASSAWGNTEAFF. The DNA of the CDR3 is TGTGCCAGCAGCGCCTGGGGGAACACTGAAGCTTTCTTT.

V usage is TRBV4-3 and J usage is TRBJ1-5, with D uncertain. This CDR3 has 15 amino acids. The V gene lost 4 bases and the J gene lost 0 bases, with 10 bases spanning the gap. In germline, CDR1 is LGHNA, CDR2 YSLEER. The CDR3 region is CASSPSQSSNQPQHF. The CDR3 region has the DNA TGCGCCAGCAGCCCATCCCAAAGTAGCAATCAGCCCCAGCATTTT.

The chain recombines TRBV5-1 with TRBJ2-3; perhaps TRBD1 as D (5 bases). The CDR3 contains 12 residues. V shed 2 bases and J shed 10 bases, with 11 bases lying between them. The germline gives CDR1 SGHRS, CDR2 YFSETQ. Here the CDR3 DNA reads TGCGCCAGCAGCTTTAACCAGGGTGCGCAGTATTTT. This translates into CASSFNQGAQYF.